This T cell receptor beta chain came from a study of regulatory T cells in long-lasting Graves disease. To make TCR beta libraries, researchers used iRepertoire HTBI primers and Arm-PCR of CDR3 regions. TCRdb re-analysed the multiplex PCR reads in MiXCR, keeping a single row per CDR3 protein. The data hold roughly 320,000 distinct CDR3 sequences, with over 15% observed a single time. Germline assignment: CDR1 MNHNS and CDR2 SASEGT. The CDR3 spans 14 residues. Trimming shortened V by 2 bases and J by 2 bases, and 10 bases separated the two germline ends. Time point meaning: newly diagnosed GD, antithyroid drugs for less than 3 months. Researchers made the TCR library from RNA that was extracted from PBMCs. This clonotype was observed at least ten times. These same records also appear under a second study, on T cells in Graves' hyperthyroidism and ophthalmopathy.

The sequencing here drew on peripheral blood mononuclear cells (PBMCs), taken at new diagnosis, from a patient treated with antithyroid drugs. The receptor's source is a man aged 40-50 years with Graves disease. The V and J genes are TRBV6-1 and TRBJ2-7, with D tentatively TRBD2 (7 bases). CDR3 sequence (DNA): TGTGCCAGCAGTGAACGGCGGGGGCCCTACGAGCAGTACTTC. As protein: CASSERRGPYEQYF.